One T cell receptor beta chain is described in this entry. Its antigen has not been determined. No clone much larger than this one lies a single base away; base qualities are absent. This record belongs to a study of metastatic and nonmetastatic thyroid tumors (TCRdb year 2020). Regarding the study in general: Repertoires from peripheral blood and from tumor or nodule tissue samples of malignant and benign thyroid patients were compared.

The library was obtained by PCR. TCRdb lists the instrument as Illumina HiSeq 4000. High-throughput sequencing was used to profile the TCR beta-chain CDR3 region of every patient. As for the authors' bioinformatics: CDR3 differences across clinicopathological groups were used to build a classifier for discriminating distant-metastatic papillary thyroid cancer patients. To measure repertoire diversity the researchers used the Shannon index, while the Morisita-Horn index served to gauge how similar the tumor and blood repertoires were. TCRdb redid the processing of the public reads, applying fastp at Q25 and MiXCR, and retained in-frame beta chains. TCRdb assigned the V and J calls; the authors' analysis was not used. Counted in this sample were about 17,000 clones; 26% of them appeared once. The leading ten clones occupy roughly 22% of the sample. No patient had received any treatment before thyroid surgery. Using T-cell receptor beta sequencing, the study looked back at clinical samples from patients collected from about 2011 to 2019.

Study-level results and caveats: In both blood and tumor samples, malignant tumors were reported to have significantly higher TCR beta diversity than benign nodules.

V and J lose 7 bases and 8 bases, and a span of 17 bases separates them. Its CDR3 holds 12 amino acids, cysteine through phenylalanine. The read is trimmed to its CDR3 DNA, 36 bases read in frame from base 1. Sequences DFQATT (CDR1) and SNEGSKA (CDR2) are obtained from the germline V gene (reference sequence). The TCR sequence derives from a female donor with papillary thyroid cancer or a benign thyroid nodule (not recorded which). Some clones in this sample may be carry-over from other donors' samples. The V and J genes are TRBV20-1 and TRBJ2-5, with no D gene named confidently. Material for sequencing was tumor tissue. The DNA sequence reads TGCAGTGGCGAACCGGACGGATATACCCAGTACTTC. This yields the protein CSGEPDGYTQYF.